These 32 T cell receptor beta chains originate from one sample sequenced in a study of blood T cell repertoires in COVID-19. Assay used: immunoSEQ multiplex PCR; TCRdb lists only in-frame clones, some missing. The sample holds under 200,000 clones, about 84% seen once. Source material: PBMCs or T cells enriched from blood (not recorded which). These receptor sequences come from a man aged 40-50 years with acute COVID-19.

The chain carries TRBV2 and TRBJ1-5, with 7 nucleotides matching TRBD1. Germline assignment: CDR1 SNHLY and CDR2 FYNNEI. The CDR3 loop spans 14 amino acids. The junction had 10 bases not matched to a gene; V was cut back by 9 bases and J by 5 bases. In nucleotides, the CDR3 is TGTGCCAGTAAGGGGACAGCCGCGGATCAGCCCCAGCATTTT. Translating it yields CASKGTAADQPQHF.

The genes are TRBV4-1 and TRBJ2-7; possibly TRBD2 for D (7 bases). CDR1 and CDR2 (germline): MGHRA, YSYEKL. This CDR3 has 15 residues. Trimming took 6 bases from V and 0 from J, leaving 15 bases between them. The CDR3 loop reads CASSLGGGSSYEQYF. DNA of the CDR3: TGCGCCAGCAGTTTAGGGGGGGGTAGCTCCTACGAGCAGTACTTC.

The chain combines TRBV7-2 with TRBJ2-5; a weak D match, TRBD1 (8 bases). Germline lookup yields CDR1 SGHTA and CDR2 FQGNSA. This CDR3 is built from 19 residues. V gave up 5 bases and J gave up 5 bases, with 30 bases separating them. CDR3 sequence: CASSPGIVRTGRAFETQYF. CDR3 DNA: TGTGCCAGCAGCCCCGGGATTGTACGGACAGGGAGGGCCTTTGAGACCCAGTACTTC. Full variable domain (outside the CDR3, taken from reference TRBV7-2 and TRBJ2-5): GAGVSQSPSNKVTEKGKDVELRCDPISGHTALYWYRQSLGQGLEFLIYFQGNSAPDKSGLPSDRFSAERTGGSVSTLTIQRTQQEDSAVYLCASSPGIVRTGRAFETQYFGPGTRLLVL.

This chain joins TRBV20-1 and TRBJ2-4; D might be TRBD1 (5 bases). CDR3 length: 11 amino acids. The germline V gene has CDR1 DFQATT and CDR2 SNEGSKA (reference sequence). CDR3 amino acids: CGALDQNIQYF. The CDR3 nucleotides are TGCGGGGCCCTAGATCAAAACATTCAGTACTTC.

The gene calls are TRBV5-1 and TRBJ2-5; 8 positions match TRBD1. With 0 bases clipped from V and 1 base from J, the junction kept 2 bases outside the gene matches. Germline assignment: CDR1 SGHRS and CDR2 YFSETQ. This CDR3 comprises 15 residues. As DNA, the CDR3 is TGCGCCAGCAGCTTGGGACAGGGGATCCAAGAGACCCAGTACTTC. As protein: CASSLGQGIQETQYF. Complete variable domain (other parts from reference TRBV5-1 and TRBJ2-5): KAGVTQTPRYLIKTRGQQVTLSCSPISGHRSVSWYQQTPGQGLQFLFEYFSETQRNKGNFPGRFSGRQFSNSRSEMNVSTLELGDSALYLCASSLGQGIQETQYFGPGTRLLVL.

The V call is TRBV4-1, the J call TRBJ1-2; 11 bases map to TRBD1. The CDR3 covers 16 residues. CDR1 MGHRA and CDR2 YSYEKL come from the germline V gene. J gave up 8 bases and V 5 bases, and 13 bases lay outside the gene matches. CDR3 in amino acids: CASSYIRTGGAGGYTF. CDR3 DNA: TGCGCCAGCAGCTACATCCGGACAGGGGGCGCCGGGGGCTACACCTTC.

This sequence joins TRBV28 and TRBJ2-3; 8 bases are a match to TRBD2. Trimming took 6 bases from V and 3 from J; bases not matched to a gene: 8. The CDR3 loop spans 15 amino acids. Germline loops: CDR1 MDHEN, CDR2 SYDVKM. The CDR3 bases are TGTGCCAGCAGCGGGACTAGAAAACTTACAGATACGCAGTATTTT. It specifies CASSGTRKLTDTQYF.

The chain couples TRBV9 to TRBJ1-1; D is ambiguous. The V end was cut by 4 bases, the J end by 5 bases, with 15 bases between. Germline-derived CDR1 and CDR2 are SGDLS and YYNGEE. The CDR3 has 14 amino acids. The CDR3 nucleotides read TGTGCCAGCAGCTCGATGGAGGTTACTACTGAAGCTTTCTTT. Protein product: CASSSMEVTTEAFF.

The chain links TRBV2 to TRBJ2-1, with TRBD2 matching 14 bases. Trimming removed 6 bases from V and 5 bases from J; junction bases left unmatched: 6. The germline gives CDR1 SNHLY, CDR2 FYNNEI. CDR3 length: 16 residues. The CDR3, as DNA: TGTGCCAGCAGGCCGGGGACTAGCGGGAGAGACAATGAGCAGTTCTTC. It is translated as CASRPGTSGRDNEQFF.

The rearrangement uses TRBV30 and TRBJ1-1; TRBD1 aligns across 7 bases. The CDR3 runs 14 residues. The V gene's germline CDR1 is GTSNPN and CDR2 SVGIG (reference sequence). V shed 3 bases and J 4 bases; nucleotides not matched to a gene: 8. The CDR3 protein is CAWRGEGAGTEAFF. In DNA, the CDR3 is TGTGCCTGGAGGGGTGAGGGGGCAGGCACTGAAGCTTTCTTT.

This clone was recorded a few times. The V and J genes are TRBV2 and TRBJ1-2, with TRBD1 as a possible D gene (6 bases). V was cut by 5 bases and J by 4 bases, with 8 bases left in between. This CDR3 spans 12 amino acids. Germline V CDR1 and CDR2: SNHLY, FYNNEI. This CDR3 reads CASSRTVYGYTF. The CDR3 DNA follows: TGTGCCAGCAGTAGGACAGTCTATGGCTACACCTTC. Full variable domain (remainder filled in from reference TRBV2 and TRBJ1-2): EPEVTQTPSHQVTQMGQEVILRCVPISNHLYFYWYRQILGQKVEFLVSFYNNEISEKSEIFDDQFSVERPDGSNFTLKIRSTKLEDSAMYFCASSRTVYGYTFGSGTRLTVV.

The J gene is TRBJ2-1, the V gene TRBV29-1; 10 bases are shared with TRBD2. CDR1 is SQVTM and CDR2 is ANQGSEA in the germline V gene. CDR3 length: 15 residues. J gave up 9 bases and V 6 bases, and 14 bases lay outside the gene matches. CDR3 nucleotides: TGCAGCGTCCGACGGGTGCTAGCGGGAGAGGGTGAGCAGTTCTTC. Residues: CSVRRVLAGEGEQFF.

This clone was counted only a few times. The chain combines TRBV6-4 with TRBJ1-1, with 7 bases fitting TRBD1. After removal of 6 bases from V and 1 base from J, the junction contained 2 bases not matched to a gene. This CDR3 spans 13 amino acids. The V gene's germline CDR1 is MRHNA and CDR2 SNTAGT. Here the CDR3 reads CASRRTGNTEAFF. CDR3 nucleotides: TGTGCCAGCAGACGGACAGGGAACACTGAAGCTTTCTTT.

The chain links TRBV6-5 to TRBJ2-1; D might be TRBD1 (5 bases). The CDR3 has 13 residues. V gave up 8 bases and J gave up 3 bases, with 11 bases separating them. Germline V gene data show CDR1 as MNHEY and CDR2 as SVGAGI. CDR3 DNA: TGTGCCAGCGCTATTACAGGCTACAATGAGCAGTTCTTC. This sequence encodes CASAITGYNEQFF.

The sample holds one count of this clone. The rearrangement joins TRBV9 to TRBJ2-5, with 10 positions matching TRBD2. Germline CDR1 is SGDLS and CDR2 is YYNGEE. The CDR3 is 19 amino acids. V lost 7 bases to trimming and J lost 5 bases; unmatched junction nucleotides: 23. CDR3 region: CASAPGGGLAISKGETQYF. CDR3 bases: TGTGCCAGCGCCCCGGGGGGGGGACTAGCGATCTCCAAGGGGGAGACCCAGTACTTC.

This clone was detected once. The DNA of the CDR3 is TGTGCCAGCGTACCACAGGGGGCCGTCACTGAAGCTTTCTTT. Its translation is CASVPQGAVTEAFF. The V gene is TRBV3-1 (or the pseudogene TRBV3-2), the J gene TRBJ1-1; TRBD1 matches 9 bases. The V segment lost 8 bases and the J segment 4 bases; nucleotides outside the gene matches: 8. CDR3 length: 14 residues. Germline CDR1 LGHDT, CDR2 YNNKEL (reference sequence).

The chain couples TRBV18 to TRBJ1-2; D gene ambiguous. The CDR3 runs 15 residues. V was trimmed by 2 bases and J by 2 bases, leaving 12 bases between them. Germline lookup yields CDR1 KGHSH and CDR2 LQKENI. For the CDR3, the DNA is TGTGCCAGCTCACCAGATAGGGAGGAAAACTATGGCTACACCTTC. Translating it yields CASSPDREENYGYTF. Supplemented by reference TRBV18 and TRBJ1-2, the full variable domain reads NAGVMQNPRHLVRRRGQEARLRCSPMKGHSHVYWYRQLPEEGLKFMVYLQKENIIDESGMPKERFSAEFPKEGPSILRIQQVVRGDSAAYFCASSPDREENYGYTFGSGTRLTVV.

The CDR3 DNA reads as TGTGCCAGCAGCTTAGTGGCGGGAGACTCCGGGGAGCTGTTTTTT. It encodes CASSLVAGDSGELFF. The V call is TRBV7-2, the J call TRBJ2-2, with TRBD2 identical over 7 bases. This CDR3 is built from 15 residues. With V trimmed by 1 base and J by 6 bases, 5 bases remained unmatched. CDR1 and CDR2 from the germline V gene are SGHTA and FQGNSA. The whole variable domain, filled in from reference TRBV7-2 and TRBJ2-2, reads GAGVSQSPSNKVTEKGKDVELRCDPISGHTALYWYRQSLGQGLEFLIYFQGNSAPDKSGLPSDRFSAERTGGSVSTLTIQRTQQEDSAVYLCASSLVAGDSGELFFGEGSRLTVL.

This chain uses TRBV19 with TRBJ1-5; D perhaps matches TRBD1 (5 bases). This CDR3 is built from 12 residues. Germline CDR1 is LNHDA and CDR2 is SQIVND (reference sequence). Trimming took 4 bases from V and 7 from J, leaving 8 bases between them. The CDR3 region is CASSTGNQPQHF. The DNA of the CDR3 is TGTGCCAGTAGTACAGGGAACCAGCCCCAGCATTTT.

V and J are TRBV5-1 and TRBJ2-3; 9 bases line up with TRBD2. The germline V gene has CDR1 SGHRS and CDR2 YFSETQ. J was trimmed by 6 bases and V by 6 bases; bases with no gene match: 5. The CDR3 consists of 13 residues. CDR3 residues: CASTAGGADTQYF. The DNA for the CDR3 is TGCGCCAGCACAGCGGGAGGTGCGGATACGCAGTATTTT.

This clone was counted between two and nine times. The J gene is TRBJ1-2, the V gene TRBV7-3; TRBD1 matches 11 bases. Germline lookup yields CDR1 SGHTA and CDR2 FQGTGA. The ends lost 2 bases at V and 8 bases at J; junction bases unmatched: 4. The CDR3 is made up of 14 amino acids. CDR3 residues: CASSLGTGGEGYTF. The CDR3 region has the DNA TGTGCCAGCAGCTTAGGGACAGGGGGTGAAGGCTACACCTTC. The full variable domain, completed using reference TRBV7-3 and TRBJ1-2, is GAGVSQTPSNKVTEKGKYVELRCDPISGHTALYWYRQSLGQGPEFLIYFQGTGAADDSGLPNDRFFAVRPEGSVSTLKIQRTERGDSAVYLCASSLGTGGEGYTFGSGTRLTVV.

The rearrangement links TRBV7-3 to TRBJ2-2, with D perhaps TRBD2 (6 bases). Germline CDR1 and CDR2: SGHTA and FQGTGA. V was pared by 5 bases and J by 1 base, with 11 bases between. The CDR3 consists of 15 residues. The CDR3 reads CASSAGPKNTGELFF. CDR3 nucleotide sequence: TGTGCCAGCAGCGCGGGACCAAAGAACACCGGGGAGCTGTTTTTT. The entire variable domain, with the rest obtained from reference TRBV7-3 and TRBJ2-2, is as follows: GAGVSQTPSNKVTEKGKYVELRCDPISGHTALYWYRQSLGQGPEFLIYFQGTGAADDSGLPNDRFFAVRPEGSVSTLKIQRTERGDSAVYLCASSAGPKNTGELFFGEGSRLTVL.

This chain joins TRBV5-1 and TRBJ2-6, with TRBD1 matching over 8 bases. J gave up 0 bases and V 4 bases, and 6 bases lay outside the gene matches. This CDR3 contains 17 residues. CDR1 and CDR2 from the germline V gene are SGHRS and YFSETQ. The CDR3 coding sequence is TGCGCCAGCAGCGGCGGACAGGGCAACTCTGGGGCCAACGTCCTGACTTTC. The encoded protein is CASSGGQGNSGANVLTF.

J is TRBJ1-2 and V is TRBV6-1; D remains ambiguous. Germline lookup yields CDR1 MNHNS and CDR2 SASEGT. The CDR3 sequence is 14 residues long. V was shortened by 0 bases and J by 8 bases, with 13 bases between the two germline ends. The CDR3 DNA reads as TGTGCCAGCAGTGAAGCGCTTAGCCAGCAAGGCTACACCTTC. It encodes CASSEALSQQGYTF.

J is TRBJ2-1 and V is TRBV7-3; 13 bases are shared with TRBD2. The CDR3 is 15 residues long. The junction had 4 bases not matched to a gene; V was cut back by 2 bases and J by 9 bases. Germline values: CDR1 SGHTA, CDR2 FQGTGA. The CDR3 loop reads CASSLGLAGDSEQFF. CDR3 DNA sequence: TGTGCCAGCAGCTTAGGACTAGCGGGAGACAGTGAGCAGTTCTTC.

This clone was observed a few times. The chain has TRBV5-1 and TRBJ1-5; 9 bases fit TRBD1. This CDR3 comprises 14 residues. V dropped 0 bases and J dropped 5; count of bases not matched to a gene: 0. Germline CDR1 SGHRS, CDR2 YFSETQ. The CDR3 spells CASSLGQGDQPQHF. The CDR3 coding sequence is TGCGCCAGCAGCTTGGGACAGGGGGATCAGCCCCAGCATTTT.

The chain joins TRBV6-5 to TRBJ2-1; possible D gene TRBD2, 6 bases. The CDR3 extends over 13 amino acids. Per the germline V gene, CDR1 is MNHEY and CDR2 is SVGAGI. Trimming stripped 9 bases from V and 4 bases from J, with 13 bases between. CDR3 in amino acids: CASRRETYNEQFF. CDR3 DNA: TGTGCCAGTCGACGGGAGACTTACAATGAGCAGTTCTTC.

The chain employs TRBV30 and TRBJ1-1; TRBD1 is a possible D gene (6 bases). V was shortened by 4 bases and J by 8 bases, with 17 bases between the two germline ends. Looked up from germline, CDR1 is GTSNPN and CDR2 is SVGIG (reference sequence). The CDR3 runs to 13 residues. This CDR3 is CAWTWTANFEAFF. The CDR3 coding sequence is TGTGCCTGGACCTGGACAGCGAACTTCGAAGCTTTCTTT.

The chain carries TRBV5-4 and TRBJ1-6; D perhaps matches TRBD1 (5 bases). CDR1 and CDR2 from the germline V gene are SGHNT and YYREEE (reference sequence). The CDR3 is 15 amino acids. V was pared by 0 bases and J by 10 bases, with 14 bases between. The CDR3 DNA reads TGTGCCAGCAGCTTGGAGGCAGGGTTGGAATCACCCCTCCACTTT. Its protein product is CASSLEAGLESPLHF.

The V and J genes are TRBV7-9 and TRBJ1-1; no firm D call. V was trimmed by 4 bases and J by 6 bases, leaving 12 bases between them. There are 13 residues in the CDR3. In germline, CDR1 is SEHNR, CDR2 FQNEAQ (reference sequence). This CDR3 reads CASSSAGSSEAFF. The CDR3 DNA is TGTGCCAGCAGCTCGGCGGGGTCATCTGAAGCTTTCTTT.

This clone is categorized as medium-sized. V usage is TRBV7-9 and J usage is TRBJ1-6; D possibly corresponds to TRBD1 (5 bases). The germline V gene encodes CDR1 SEHNR and CDR2 FQNEAQ (reference sequence). V was clipped by 3 bases and J by 6 bases, with 12 bases between them. The CDR3 totals 15 residues. The chain's CDR3 is CASSLSQGSNSPLHF. The CDR3 bases are TGTGCCAGCAGCTTGAGTCAGGGCTCTAATTCACCCCTCCACTTT. Using reference TRBV7-9 and TRBJ1-6 for the parts outside the CDR3, the full variable domain is DTGVSQNPRHKITKRGQNVTFRCDPISEHNRLYWYRQTLGQGPEFLTYFQNEAQLEKSRLLSDRFSAERPKGSFSTLEIQRTEQGDSAMYLCASSLSQGSNSPLHFGNGTRLTVT.

This clone was observed a single time. J is TRBJ2-7 and V is TRBV6-2 or TRBV6-3, with D maybe TRBD2 (5 bases). Trimming took off 2 bases at V and 3 bases at J, with 11 bases between the two ends. The CDR3 has 14 residues. CDR1 and CDR2 from the germline V gene are MNHEY and SVGEGT. CDR3 loop: CASSYRGNYYEQYF. CDR3 DNA: TGTGCCAGCAGTTACCGAGGGAACTACTACGAGCAGTACTTC.